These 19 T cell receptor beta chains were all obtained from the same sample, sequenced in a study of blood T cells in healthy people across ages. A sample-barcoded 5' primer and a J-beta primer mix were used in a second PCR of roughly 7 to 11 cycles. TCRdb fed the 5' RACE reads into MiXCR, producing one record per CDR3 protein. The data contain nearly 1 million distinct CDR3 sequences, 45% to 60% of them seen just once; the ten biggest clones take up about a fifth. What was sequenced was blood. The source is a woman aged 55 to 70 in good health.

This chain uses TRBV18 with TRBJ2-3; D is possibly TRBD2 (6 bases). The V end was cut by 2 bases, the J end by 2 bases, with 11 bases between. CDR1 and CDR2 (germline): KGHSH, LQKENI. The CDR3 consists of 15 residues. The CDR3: CASSPAGPSTDTQYF. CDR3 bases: TGTGCCAGCTCACCAGCGGGACCTTCCACAGATACGCAGTATTTT.

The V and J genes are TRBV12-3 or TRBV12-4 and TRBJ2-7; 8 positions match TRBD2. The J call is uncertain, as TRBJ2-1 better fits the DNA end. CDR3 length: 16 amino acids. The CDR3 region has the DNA TGTGCCAGCCTACCTCCCCCTCTAGCGGGTGTTCATGAGCAGTTCTTC. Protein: CASLPPPLAGVHEQFF.

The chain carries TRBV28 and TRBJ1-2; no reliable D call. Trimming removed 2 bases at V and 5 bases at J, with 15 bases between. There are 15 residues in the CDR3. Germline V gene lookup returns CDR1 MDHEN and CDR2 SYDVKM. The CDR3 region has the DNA TGTGCCAGCAGTTTACCCCACCCTGGAATATATGGCTACACCTTC. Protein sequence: CASSLPHPGIYGYTF.

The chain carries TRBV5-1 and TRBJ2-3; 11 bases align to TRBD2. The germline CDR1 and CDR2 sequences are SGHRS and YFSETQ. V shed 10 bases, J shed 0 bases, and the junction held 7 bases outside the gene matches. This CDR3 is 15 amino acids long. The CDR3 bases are TGCGCCTGCACTAGCGGGGGACCTAGCACAGATACGCAGTATTTT. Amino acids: CACTSGGPSTDTQYF.

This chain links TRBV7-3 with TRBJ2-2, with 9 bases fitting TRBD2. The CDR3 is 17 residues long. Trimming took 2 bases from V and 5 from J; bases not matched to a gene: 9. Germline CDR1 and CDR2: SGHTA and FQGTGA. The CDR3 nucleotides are TGTGCCAGCAGCTTATTAGGCGGGAGGGCCGTGACCGGGGAGCTGTTTTTT. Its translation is CASSLLGGRAVTGELFF.

For the CDR3, the DNA is TGTGCCAGCAGTTACGGACGGTTTAACTATGGCTACACCTTC. Its translation is CASSYGRFNYGYTF. The chain has TRBV6-5 and TRBJ1-2, with no clear D. Trimming cost V 2 bases and J 1 base, with 8 bases left between them. The CDR3 sequence is 14 residues long. Germline V CDR1 and CDR2: MNHEY, SVGAGI.

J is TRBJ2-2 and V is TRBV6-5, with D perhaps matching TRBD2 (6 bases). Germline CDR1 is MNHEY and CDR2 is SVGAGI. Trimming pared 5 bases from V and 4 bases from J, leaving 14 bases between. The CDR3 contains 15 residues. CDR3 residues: CASSRSGLSTGELFF. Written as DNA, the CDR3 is TGTGCCAGCAGTCGCTCGGGACTGAGCACCGGGGAGCTGTTTTTT.

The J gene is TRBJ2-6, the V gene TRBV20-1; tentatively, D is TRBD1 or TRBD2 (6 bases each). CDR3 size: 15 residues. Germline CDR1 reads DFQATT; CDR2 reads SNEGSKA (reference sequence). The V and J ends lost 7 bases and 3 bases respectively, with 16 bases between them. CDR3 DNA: TGCAGTGTTAGTAGGGGGGCGCTTGGGGCCAACGTCCTGACTTTC. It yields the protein CSVSRGALGANVLTF.

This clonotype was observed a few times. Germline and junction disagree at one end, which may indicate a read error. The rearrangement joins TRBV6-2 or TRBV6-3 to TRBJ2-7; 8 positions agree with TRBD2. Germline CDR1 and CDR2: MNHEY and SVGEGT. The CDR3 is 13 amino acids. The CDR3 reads CASSQRENYVQYF. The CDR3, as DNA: TGTGCCAGCAGCCAGCGGGAGAATTACGTGCAGTACTTC.

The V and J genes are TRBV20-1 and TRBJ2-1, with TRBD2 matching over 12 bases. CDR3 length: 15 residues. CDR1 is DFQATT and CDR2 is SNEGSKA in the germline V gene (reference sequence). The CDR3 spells CSSTIGLAGNNEQFF. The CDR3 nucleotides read TGCAGCTCCACAATAGGACTAGCGGGAAACAATGAGCAGTTCTTC.

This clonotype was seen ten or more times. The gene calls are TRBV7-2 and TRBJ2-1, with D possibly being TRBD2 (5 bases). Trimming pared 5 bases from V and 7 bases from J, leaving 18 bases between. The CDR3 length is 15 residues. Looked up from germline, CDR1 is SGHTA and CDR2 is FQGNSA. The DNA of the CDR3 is TGTGCCAGCAGCCCAACACTAGTGTGGGAAAATGAGCAGTTCTTC. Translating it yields CASSPTLVWENEQFF.

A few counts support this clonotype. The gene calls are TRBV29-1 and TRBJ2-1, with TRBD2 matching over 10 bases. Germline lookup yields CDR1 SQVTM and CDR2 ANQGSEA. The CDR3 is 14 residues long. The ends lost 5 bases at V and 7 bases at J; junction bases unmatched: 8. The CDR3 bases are TGCAGCGTTAGCCTAGCGGGAGTTGGGAATGAGCAGTTCTTC. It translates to CSVSLAGVGNEQFF.

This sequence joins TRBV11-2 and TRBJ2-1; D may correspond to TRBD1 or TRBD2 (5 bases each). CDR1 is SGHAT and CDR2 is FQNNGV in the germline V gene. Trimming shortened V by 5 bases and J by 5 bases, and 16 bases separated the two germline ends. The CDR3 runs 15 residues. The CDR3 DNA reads TGTGCCAGCAGCGCGAGAGGGGCGCTGAACAATGAGCAGTTCTTC. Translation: CASSARGALNNEQFF.

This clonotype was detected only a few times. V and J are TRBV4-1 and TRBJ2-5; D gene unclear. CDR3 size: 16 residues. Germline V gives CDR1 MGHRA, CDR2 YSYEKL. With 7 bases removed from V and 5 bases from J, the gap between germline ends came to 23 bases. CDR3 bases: TGCGCCAGCACCACCAAATTGTGGGATACGGCCGAGACCCAGTACTTC. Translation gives CASTTKLWDTAETQYF.

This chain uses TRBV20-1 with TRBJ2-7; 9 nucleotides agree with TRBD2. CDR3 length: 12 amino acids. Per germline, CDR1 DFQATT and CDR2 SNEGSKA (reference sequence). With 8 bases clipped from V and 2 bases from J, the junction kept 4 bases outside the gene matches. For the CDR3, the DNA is TGCAGTTTAGCGGGGGCAGCCTACGAGCAGTACTTC. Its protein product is CSLAGAAYEQYF.

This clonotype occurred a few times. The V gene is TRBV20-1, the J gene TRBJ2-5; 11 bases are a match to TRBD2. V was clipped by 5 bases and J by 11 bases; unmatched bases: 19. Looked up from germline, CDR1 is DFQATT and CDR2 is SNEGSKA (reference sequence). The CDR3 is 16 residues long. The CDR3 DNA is TGCAGTGCTCGCGGGACTAGCGGATACCTACGGGAGGAGCAGTACTTC. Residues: CSARGTSGYLREEQYF.

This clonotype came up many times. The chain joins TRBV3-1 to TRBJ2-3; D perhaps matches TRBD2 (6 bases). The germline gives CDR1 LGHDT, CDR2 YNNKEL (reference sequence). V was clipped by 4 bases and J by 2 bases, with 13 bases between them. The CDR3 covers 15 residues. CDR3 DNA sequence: TGTGCCAGCAGCCTCGGGGCGGGACCCACAGATACGCAGTATTTT. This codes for CASSLGAGPTDTQYF.

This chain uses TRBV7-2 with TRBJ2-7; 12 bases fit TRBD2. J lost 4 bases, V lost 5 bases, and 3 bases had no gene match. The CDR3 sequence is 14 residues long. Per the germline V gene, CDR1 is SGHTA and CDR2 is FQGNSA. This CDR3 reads CASSIGLAGYEQYF. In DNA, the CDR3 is TGTGCCAGCAGCATCGGACTAGCGGGGTACGAGCAGTACTTC.

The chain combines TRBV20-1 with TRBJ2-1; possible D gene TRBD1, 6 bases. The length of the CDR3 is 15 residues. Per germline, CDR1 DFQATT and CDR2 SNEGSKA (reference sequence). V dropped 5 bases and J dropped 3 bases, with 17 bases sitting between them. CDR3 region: CSAGASGQVYNEQFF. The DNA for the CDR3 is TGCAGTGCTGGAGCCTCGGGACAAGTCTACAATGAGCAGTTCTTC.